This T cell receptor (beta chain) was recorded in a study of CD8+CD57+ T cells in acquired aplastic anemia. Study as a whole: Sorted CD4+ and CD8+ cell DNA averaged around 3 ug. Healthy CD8+ samples averaged around 12 million reads.

General study results and limits: Between patients and controls, around 27 CD8+ CDR3 sequences were found in common.

TCR beta VDJ and CDR3 profiles were obtained from a genomic DNA template. TCRdb re-called the reads with MiXCR, one entry per CDR3 protein. The sample holds about 70,000 distinct CDR3 sequences, roughly 50% seen once. As for this clonotype: As yet, its antigen is unknown.

J gave up 6 bases and V 1 base, and 3 bases lay outside the gene matches. CDR1 and CDR2 from the germline V gene are DFQATT and SNEGSKA (reference sequence). The CDR3 has 13 amino acids. The rearrangement links TRBV20-1 to TRBJ2-7, with 10 positions matching TRBD2. The sequencing input was sorted CD4+, CD8+, or CD8+CD57+ T cells (not recorded which) from PBMCs. This TCR derives from a human donor in good health, serving as a control. CDR3 bases: TGCAGTGCTAGAGCAGCGGGGGGGCGCGAGCAGTACTTC. As protein: CSARAAGGREQYF.